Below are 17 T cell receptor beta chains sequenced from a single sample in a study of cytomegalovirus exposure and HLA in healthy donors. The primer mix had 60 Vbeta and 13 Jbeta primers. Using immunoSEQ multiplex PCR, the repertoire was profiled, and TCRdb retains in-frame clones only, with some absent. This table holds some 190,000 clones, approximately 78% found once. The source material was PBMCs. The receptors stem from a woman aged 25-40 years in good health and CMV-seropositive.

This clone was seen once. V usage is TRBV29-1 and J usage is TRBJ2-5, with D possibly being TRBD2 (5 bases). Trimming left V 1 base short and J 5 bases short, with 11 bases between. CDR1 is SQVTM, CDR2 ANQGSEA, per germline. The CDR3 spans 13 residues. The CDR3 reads CSVEAREFETQYF. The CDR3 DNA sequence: TGCAGCGTTGAAGCGAGGGAATTCGAGACCCAGTACTTC.

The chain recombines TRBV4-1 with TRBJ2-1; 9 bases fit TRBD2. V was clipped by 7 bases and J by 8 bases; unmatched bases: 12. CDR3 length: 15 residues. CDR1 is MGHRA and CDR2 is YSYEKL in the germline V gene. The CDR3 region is CASTSGAGGRDEQFF. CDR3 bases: TGCGCCAGCACCTCTGGTGCGGGGGGGAGGGATGAGCAGTTCTTC.

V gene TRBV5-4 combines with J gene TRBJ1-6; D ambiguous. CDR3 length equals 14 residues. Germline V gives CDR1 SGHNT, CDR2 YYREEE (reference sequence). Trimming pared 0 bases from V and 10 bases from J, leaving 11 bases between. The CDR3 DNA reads TGTGCCAGCAGCTTGGGAGGTTCCGGGTCACCCCTCCACTTT. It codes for CASSLGGSGSPLHF.

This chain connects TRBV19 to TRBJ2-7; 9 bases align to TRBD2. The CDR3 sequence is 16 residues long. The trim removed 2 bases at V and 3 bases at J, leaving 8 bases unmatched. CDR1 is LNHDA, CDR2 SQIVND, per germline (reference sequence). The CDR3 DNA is TGTGCCAGTAGTATAAGAAGCGGGGGGTACTTCTACGAGCAGTACTTC. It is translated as CASSIRSGGYFYEQYF.

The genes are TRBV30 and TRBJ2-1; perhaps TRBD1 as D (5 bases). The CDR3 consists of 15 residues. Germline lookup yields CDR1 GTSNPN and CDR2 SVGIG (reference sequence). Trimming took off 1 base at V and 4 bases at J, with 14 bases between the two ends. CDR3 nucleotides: TGTGCCTGGAGTGCATTTCAGGGTTTGTACAATGAGCAGTTCTTC. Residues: CAWSAFQGLYNEQFF.

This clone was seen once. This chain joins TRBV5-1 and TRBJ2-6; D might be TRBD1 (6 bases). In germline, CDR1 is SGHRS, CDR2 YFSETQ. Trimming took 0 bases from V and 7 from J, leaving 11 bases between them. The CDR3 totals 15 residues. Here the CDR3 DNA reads TGCGCCAGCAGCTTGGTCCAGGGGAATGCCAACGTCCTGACTTTC. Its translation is CASSLVQGNANVLTF.

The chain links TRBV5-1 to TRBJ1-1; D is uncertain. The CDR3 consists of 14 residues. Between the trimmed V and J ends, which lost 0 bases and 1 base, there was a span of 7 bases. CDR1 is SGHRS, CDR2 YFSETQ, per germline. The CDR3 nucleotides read TGCGCCAGCAGCTTGGTAGGAGGGAACACTGAAGCTTTCTTT. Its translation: CASSLVGGNTEAFF.

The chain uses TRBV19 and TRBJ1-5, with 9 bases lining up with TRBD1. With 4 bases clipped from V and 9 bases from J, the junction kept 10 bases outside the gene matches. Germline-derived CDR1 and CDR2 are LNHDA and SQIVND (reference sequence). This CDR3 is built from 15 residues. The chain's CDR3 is CASSTDRGISVPQHF. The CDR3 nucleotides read TGTGCCAGTAGTACGGACAGGGGCATTTCAGTGCCCCAGCATTTT. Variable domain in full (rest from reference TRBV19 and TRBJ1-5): DGGITQSPKYLFRKEGQNVTLSCEQNLNHDAMYWYRQDPGQGLRLIYYSQIVNDFQKGDIAEGYSVSREKKESFPLTVTSAQKNPTAFYLCASSTDRGISVPQHFGDGTRLSIL.

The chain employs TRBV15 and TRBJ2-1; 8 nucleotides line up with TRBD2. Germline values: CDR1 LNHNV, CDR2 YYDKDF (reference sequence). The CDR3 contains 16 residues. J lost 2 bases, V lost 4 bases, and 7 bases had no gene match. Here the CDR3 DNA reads TGTGCCACCAGCATGTCCGGCGGGGGGCCCTACAATGAGCAGTTCTTC. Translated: CATSMSGGGPYNEQFF.

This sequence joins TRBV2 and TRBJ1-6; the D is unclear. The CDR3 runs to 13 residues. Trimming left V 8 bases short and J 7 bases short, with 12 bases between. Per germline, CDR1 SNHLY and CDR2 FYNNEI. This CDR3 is CASRREGNSPLHF. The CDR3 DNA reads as TGTGCCAGCCGGCGAGAGGGAAATTCACCCCTCCACTTT.

The CDR3 loop is CASSHDRSAAYGYTF. For the CDR3, the DNA is TGTGCCAGCAGCCATGACAGGTCCGCGGCCTATGGCTACACCTTC. The genes are TRBV28 and TRBJ1-2; the D gene is possibly TRBD1 (6 bases). The length of the CDR3 is 15 residues. V gave up 6 bases and J gave up 4 bases, with 18 bases separating them. The germline V gene encodes CDR1 MDHEN and CDR2 SYDVKM.

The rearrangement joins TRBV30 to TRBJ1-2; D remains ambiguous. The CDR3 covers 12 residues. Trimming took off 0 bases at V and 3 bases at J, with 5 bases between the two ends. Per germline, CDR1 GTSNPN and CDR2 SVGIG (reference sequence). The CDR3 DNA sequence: TGTGCCTGGAGTGTAAGCCACTATGGCTACACCTTC. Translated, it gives CAWSVSHYGYTF.

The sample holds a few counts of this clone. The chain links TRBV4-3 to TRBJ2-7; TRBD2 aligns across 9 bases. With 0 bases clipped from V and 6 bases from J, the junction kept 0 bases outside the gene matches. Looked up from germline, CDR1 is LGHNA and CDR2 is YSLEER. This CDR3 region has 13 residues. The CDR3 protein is CASSQDSGSEQYF. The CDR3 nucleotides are TGCGCCAGCAGCCAAGATAGCGGGAGCGAGCAGTACTTC.

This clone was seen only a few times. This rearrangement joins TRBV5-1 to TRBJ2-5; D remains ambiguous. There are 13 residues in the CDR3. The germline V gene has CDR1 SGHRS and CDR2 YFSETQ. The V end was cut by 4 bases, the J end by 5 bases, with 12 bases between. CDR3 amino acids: CASSLSLRETQYF. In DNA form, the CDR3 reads TGCGCCAGCAGCCTGAGCCTCCGGGAGACCCAGTACTTC.

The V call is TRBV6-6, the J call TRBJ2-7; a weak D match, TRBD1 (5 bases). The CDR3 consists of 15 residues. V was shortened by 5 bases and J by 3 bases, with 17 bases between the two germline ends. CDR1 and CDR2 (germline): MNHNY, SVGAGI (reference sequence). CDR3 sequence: CASSHPIDSSYEQYF. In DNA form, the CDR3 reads TGTGCCAGCAGTCACCCCATCGACAGTAGCTACGAGCAGTACTTC.

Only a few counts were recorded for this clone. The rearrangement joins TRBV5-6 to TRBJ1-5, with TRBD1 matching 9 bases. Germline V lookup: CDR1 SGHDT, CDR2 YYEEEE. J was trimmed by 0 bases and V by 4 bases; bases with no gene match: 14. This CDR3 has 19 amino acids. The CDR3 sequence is CASSHTTGTGKYSNQPQHF. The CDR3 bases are TGTGCCAGCAGCCACACCACCGGGACAGGGAAATATAGCAATCAGCCCCAGCATTTT.

The CDR3 loop is CASSLDQRNEQFF. DNA for the CDR3: TGTGCCAGCAGCTTGGACCAGCGCAATGAGCAGTTCTTC. This rearrangement joins TRBV5-4 to TRBJ2-1, with D unresolved. The CDR3 sequence is 13 residues long. Germline-derived CDR1 and CDR2 are SGHNT and YYREEE (reference sequence). V was cut by 0 bases and J by 6 bases, with 7 bases left in between. Based on the CDR3 plus reference TRBV5-4 and TRBJ2-1, the full variable domain is ETGVTQSPTHLIKTRGQQVTLRCSSQSGHNTVSWYQQALGQGPQFIFQYYREEENGRGNFPPRFSGLQFPNYSSELNVNALELDDSALYLCASSLDQRNEQFFGPGTRLTVL.